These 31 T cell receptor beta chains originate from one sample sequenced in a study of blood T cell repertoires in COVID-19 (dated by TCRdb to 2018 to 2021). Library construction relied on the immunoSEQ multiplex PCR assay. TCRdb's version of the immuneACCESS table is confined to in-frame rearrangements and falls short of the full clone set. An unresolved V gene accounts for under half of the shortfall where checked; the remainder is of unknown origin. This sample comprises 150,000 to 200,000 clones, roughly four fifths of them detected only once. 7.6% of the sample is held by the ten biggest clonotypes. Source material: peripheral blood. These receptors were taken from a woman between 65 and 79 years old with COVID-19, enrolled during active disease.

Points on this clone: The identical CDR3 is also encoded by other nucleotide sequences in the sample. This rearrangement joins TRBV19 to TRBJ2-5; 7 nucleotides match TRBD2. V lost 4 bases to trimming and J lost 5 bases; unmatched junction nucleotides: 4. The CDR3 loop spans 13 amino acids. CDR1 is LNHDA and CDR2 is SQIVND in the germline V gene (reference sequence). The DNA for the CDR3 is TGTGCCAGTAGTAGCGGGAGAGGGGAGACCCAGTACTTC. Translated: CASSSGRGETQYF.

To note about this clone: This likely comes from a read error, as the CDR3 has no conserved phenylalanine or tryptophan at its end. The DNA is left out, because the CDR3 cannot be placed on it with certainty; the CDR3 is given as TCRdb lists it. The chain's CDR3 is CALRKGGGPG. The chain combines TRBV30 with TRBJ1-2. Termini included, the CDR3 measures 10 amino acids. Germline-derived CDR1 and CDR2 are GTSNPN and SVGIG (reference sequence).

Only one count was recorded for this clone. CDR3 sequence reads: CASSATGGNSPLHF. The CDR3 DNA reads TGTGCCAGCAGCGCCACAGGGGGGAATTCACCCCTCCACTTT. The genes are TRBV3-1 (or the pseudogene TRBV3-2) and TRBJ1-6; 8 bases are a match to TRBD1. The CDR3 loop spans 14 amino acids. Germline loops: CDR1 LGHDT, CDR2 YNNKEL (reference sequence). Trimming removed 5 bases from V and 7 bases from J; junction bases left unmatched: 4.

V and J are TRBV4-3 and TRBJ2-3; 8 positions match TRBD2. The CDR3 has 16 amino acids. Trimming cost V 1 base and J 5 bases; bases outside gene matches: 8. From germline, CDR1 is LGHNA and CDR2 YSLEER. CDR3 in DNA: TGCGCCAGCAGCCAAGCCCCAGCGGGAGCAGTAGATACGCAGTATTTT. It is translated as CASSQAPAGAVDTQYF.

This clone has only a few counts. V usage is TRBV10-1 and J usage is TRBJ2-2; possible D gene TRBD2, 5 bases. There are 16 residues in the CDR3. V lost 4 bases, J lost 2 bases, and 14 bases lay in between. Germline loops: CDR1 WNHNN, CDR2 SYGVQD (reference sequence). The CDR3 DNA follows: TGCGCCAGCAGTGCCCATAGGACTTCTAACACCGGGGAGCTGTTTTTT. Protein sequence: CASSAHRTSNTGELFF.

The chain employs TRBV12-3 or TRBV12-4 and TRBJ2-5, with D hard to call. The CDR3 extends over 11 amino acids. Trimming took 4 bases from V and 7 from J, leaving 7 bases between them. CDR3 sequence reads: CASSSSLTQYF. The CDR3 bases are TGTGCCAGCAGTTCCAGTCTGACCCAGTACTTC.

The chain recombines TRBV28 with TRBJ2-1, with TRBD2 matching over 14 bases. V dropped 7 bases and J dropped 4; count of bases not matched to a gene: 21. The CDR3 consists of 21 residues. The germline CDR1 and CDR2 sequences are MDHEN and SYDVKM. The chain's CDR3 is CASTTSVFRLAGGFIYNEQFF. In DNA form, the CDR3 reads TGTGCCAGCACCACTTCGGTCTTCCGACTAGCGGGAGGGTTCATATACAATGAGCAGTTCTTC.

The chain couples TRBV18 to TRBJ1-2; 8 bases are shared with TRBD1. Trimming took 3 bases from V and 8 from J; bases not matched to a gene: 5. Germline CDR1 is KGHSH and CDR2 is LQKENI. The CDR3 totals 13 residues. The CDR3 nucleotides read TGTGCCAGCTCACCCGGACAGGGTAAAGGCTACACCTTC. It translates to CASSPGQGKGYTF.

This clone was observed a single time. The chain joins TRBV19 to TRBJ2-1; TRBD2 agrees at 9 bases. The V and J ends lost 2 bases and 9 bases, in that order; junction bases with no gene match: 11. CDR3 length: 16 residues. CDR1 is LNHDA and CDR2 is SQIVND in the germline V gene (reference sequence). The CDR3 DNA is TGTGCCAGTAGTATAAACGGCGGACTAGCGATAGGTGAGCAGTTCTTC. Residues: CASSINGGLAIGEQFF.

The CDR3 is CASQGYNEQFF. CDR3 nucleotides: TGTGCCAGCCAGGGGTACAATGAGCAGTTCTTC. The gene calls are TRBV2 and TRBJ2-1; the D gene is possibly TRBD1 (6 bases). This CDR3 is 11 amino acids long. The V end was cut by 8 bases, the J end by 4 bases, with 6 bases between. Germline-derived CDR1 and CDR2 are SNHLY and FYNNEI.

CDR3 protein: CASSSQGWGNYGYTF. The CDR3 DNA reads TGTGCCAGCAGTTCCCAGGGATGGGGAAACTATGGCTACACCTTC. This rearrangement joins TRBV27 to TRBJ1-2, with D maybe TRBD1 (5 bases). Germline V gene data show CDR1 as MNHEY and CDR2 as SMNVEV (reference sequence). Trimming removed 4 bases from V and 2 bases from J, with 14 bases in between. This CDR3 has 15 residues.

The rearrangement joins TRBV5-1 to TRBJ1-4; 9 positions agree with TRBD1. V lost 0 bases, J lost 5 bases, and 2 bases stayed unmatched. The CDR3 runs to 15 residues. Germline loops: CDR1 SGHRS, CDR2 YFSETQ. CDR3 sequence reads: CASSLGDRANEKLFF. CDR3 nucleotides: TGCGCCAGCAGCTTGGGGGACAGGGCAAATGAAAAACTGTTTTTT.

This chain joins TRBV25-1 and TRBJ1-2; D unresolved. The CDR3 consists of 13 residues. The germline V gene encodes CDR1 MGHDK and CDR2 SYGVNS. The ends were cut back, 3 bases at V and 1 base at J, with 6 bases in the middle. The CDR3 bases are TGTGCCAGCAGTGAGTCAGTTAACTATGGCTACACCTTC. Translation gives CASSESVNYGYTF.

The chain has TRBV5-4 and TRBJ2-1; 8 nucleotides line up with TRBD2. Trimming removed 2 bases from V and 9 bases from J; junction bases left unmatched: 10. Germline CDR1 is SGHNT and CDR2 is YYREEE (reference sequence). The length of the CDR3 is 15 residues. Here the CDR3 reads CASSLRRAGGFEQFF. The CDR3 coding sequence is TGTGCCAGCAGCTTACGTCGGGCGGGAGGCTTTGAGCAGTTCTTC.

In DNA, the CDR3 is TGTGCCAGCAGTGTGGGAGGGTTGATCACCGGGGAGCTGTTTTTT. Its protein is CASSVGGLITGELFF. The J gene is TRBJ2-2, the V gene TRBV2, with 7 bases matching TRBD2. The CDR3 has 15 amino acids. V lost 4 bases and J lost 4; bases outside the gene matches: 6. Germline V gene lookup returns CDR1 SNHLY and CDR2 FYNNEI. Based on the CDR3 plus reference TRBV2 and TRBJ2-2, the full variable domain is EPEVTQTPSHQVTQMGQEVILRCVPISNHLYFYWYRQILGQKVEFLVSFYNNEISEKSEIFDDQFSVERPDGSNFTLKIRSTKLEDSAMYFCASSVGGLITGELFFGEGSRLTVL.

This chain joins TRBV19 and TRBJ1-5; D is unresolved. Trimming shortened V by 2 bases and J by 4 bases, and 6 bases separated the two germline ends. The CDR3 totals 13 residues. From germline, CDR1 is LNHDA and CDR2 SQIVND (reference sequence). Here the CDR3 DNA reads TGTGCCAGTAGTATACTGGAGAATCAGCCCCAGCATTTT. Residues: CASSILENQPQHF.

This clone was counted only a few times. The CDR3, as DNA: TGTGCCAGCAGTGAGGGGGCTGGTGGCTACACCTTC. It codes for CASSEGAGGYTF. This chain uses TRBV6-1 with TRBJ1-2, with D perhaps TRBD1 (6 bases). The CDR3 is 12 residues long. V was shortened by 3 bases and J by 7 bases, with 9 bases between the two germline ends. Looked up from germline, CDR1 is MNHNS and CDR2 is SASEGT.

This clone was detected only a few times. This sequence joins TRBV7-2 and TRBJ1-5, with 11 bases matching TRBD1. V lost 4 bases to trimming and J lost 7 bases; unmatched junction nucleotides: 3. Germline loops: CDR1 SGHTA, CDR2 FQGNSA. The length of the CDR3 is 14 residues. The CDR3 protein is CASSSDRGQQPQHF. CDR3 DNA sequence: TGTGCCAGCAGCTCGGACAGGGGGCAGCAGCCCCAGCATTTT.

CDR3 DNA sequence: TGTGCCAGCTCACCCGGGACTAGTCTTCCTCGTGAGCAGTACTTC. This translates into CASSPGTSLPREQYF. This chain connects TRBV18 to TRBJ2-7; TRBD2 matches at 8 bases. This CDR3 region has 15 residues. V shed 3 bases, J shed 7 bases, and the junction held 11 bases outside the gene matches. The germline V gene encodes CDR1 KGHSH and CDR2 LQKENI.

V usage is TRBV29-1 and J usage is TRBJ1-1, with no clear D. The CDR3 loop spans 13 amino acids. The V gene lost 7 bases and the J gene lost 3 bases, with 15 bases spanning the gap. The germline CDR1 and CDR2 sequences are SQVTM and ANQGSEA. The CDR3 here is CSGSGYVDTEAFF. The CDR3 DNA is TGCAGCGGGAGTGGGTATGTGGACACTGAAGCTTTCTTT.

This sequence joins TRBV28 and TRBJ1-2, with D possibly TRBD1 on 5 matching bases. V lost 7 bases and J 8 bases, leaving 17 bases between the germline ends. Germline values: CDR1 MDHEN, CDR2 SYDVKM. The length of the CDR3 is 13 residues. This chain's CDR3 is CASTTRVRSGYTF. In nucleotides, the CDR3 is TGTGCCAGCACGACCAGGGTGAGGTCCGGCTACACCTTC.

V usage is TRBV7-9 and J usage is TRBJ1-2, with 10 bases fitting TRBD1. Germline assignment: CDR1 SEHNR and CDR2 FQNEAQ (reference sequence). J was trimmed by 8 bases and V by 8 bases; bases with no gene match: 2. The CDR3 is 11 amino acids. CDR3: CASGTGDGYTF. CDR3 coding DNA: TGTGCCAGCGGGACAGGGGACGGCTACACCTTC.

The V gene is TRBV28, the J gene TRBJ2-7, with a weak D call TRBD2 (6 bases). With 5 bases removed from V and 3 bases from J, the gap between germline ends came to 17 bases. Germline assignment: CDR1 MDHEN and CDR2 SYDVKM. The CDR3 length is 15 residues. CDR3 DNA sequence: TGTGCCAGCAGTCCCCCCGGCGCGGGAAACTACGAGCAGTACTTC. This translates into CASSPPGAGNYEQYF.

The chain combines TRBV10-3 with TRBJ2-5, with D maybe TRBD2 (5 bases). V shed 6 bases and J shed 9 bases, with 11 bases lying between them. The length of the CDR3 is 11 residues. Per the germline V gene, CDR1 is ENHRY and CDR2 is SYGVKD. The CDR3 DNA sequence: TGTGCCATCAGCGGAGGATGGGCCCAGTACTTC. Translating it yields CAISGGWAQYF.

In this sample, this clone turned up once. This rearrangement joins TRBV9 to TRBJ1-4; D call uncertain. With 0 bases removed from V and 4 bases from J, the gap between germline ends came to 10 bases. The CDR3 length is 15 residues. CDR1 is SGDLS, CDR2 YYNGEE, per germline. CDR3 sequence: CASSVAPQINEKLFF. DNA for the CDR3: TGTGCCAGCAGCGTAGCGCCCCAGATTAATGAAAAACTGTTTTTT.

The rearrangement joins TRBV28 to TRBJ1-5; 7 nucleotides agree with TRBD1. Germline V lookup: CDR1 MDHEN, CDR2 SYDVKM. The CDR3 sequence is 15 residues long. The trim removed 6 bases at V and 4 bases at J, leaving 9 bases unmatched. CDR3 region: CASSSNRGKNQPQHF. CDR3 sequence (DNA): TGTGCCAGCAGCTCGAACAGGGGCAAAAATCAGCCCCAGCATTTT.

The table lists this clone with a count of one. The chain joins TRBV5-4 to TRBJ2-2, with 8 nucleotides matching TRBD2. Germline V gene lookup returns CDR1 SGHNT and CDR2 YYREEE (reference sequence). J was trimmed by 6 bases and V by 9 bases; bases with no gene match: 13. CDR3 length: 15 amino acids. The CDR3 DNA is TGTGCCACGACCCCGGGACTAGTTTCTTCCGGGGAGCTGTTTTTT. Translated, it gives CATTPGLVSSGELFF.

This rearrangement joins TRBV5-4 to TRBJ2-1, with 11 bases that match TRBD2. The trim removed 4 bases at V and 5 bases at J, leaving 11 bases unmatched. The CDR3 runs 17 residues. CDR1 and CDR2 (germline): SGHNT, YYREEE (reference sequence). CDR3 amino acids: CASSPGGLAGENNEQFF. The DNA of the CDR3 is TGTGCCAGCAGCCCGGGAGGACTAGCGGGTGAGAACAATGAGCAGTTCTTC. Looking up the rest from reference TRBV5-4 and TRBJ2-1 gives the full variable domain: ETGVTQSPTHLIKTRGQQVTLRCSSQSGHNTVSWYQQALGQGPQFIFQYYREEENGRGNFPPRFSGLQFPNYSSELNVNALELDDSALYLCASSPGGLAGENNEQFFGPGTRLTVL.

The CDR3 sequence is CASQLGGTGYSYEQYF. The DNA of the CDR3 is TGCGCCAGCCAACTCGGAGGGACAGGGTATTCCTACGAGCAGTACTTC. The chain carries TRBV5-1 and TRBJ2-7, with 9 bases matching TRBD1. Germline loops: CDR1 SGHRS, CDR2 YFSETQ. The CDR3 extends over 16 amino acids. J was trimmed by 1 base and V by 7 bases; bases with no gene match: 12.

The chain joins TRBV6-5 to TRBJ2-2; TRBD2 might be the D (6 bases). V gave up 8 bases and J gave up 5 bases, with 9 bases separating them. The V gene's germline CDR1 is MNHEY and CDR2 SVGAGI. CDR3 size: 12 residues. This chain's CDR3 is CASPRGTGELFF. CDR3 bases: TGTGCCAGCCCCCGGGGGACCGGGGAGCTGTTTTTT.

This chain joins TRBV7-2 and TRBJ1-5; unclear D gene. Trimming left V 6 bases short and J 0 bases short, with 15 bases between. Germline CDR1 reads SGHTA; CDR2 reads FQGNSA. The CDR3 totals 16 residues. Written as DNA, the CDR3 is TGTGCCAGCAGTTCCGGGGTCTATGATAGCAATCAGCCCCAGCATTTT. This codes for CASSSGVYDSNQPQHF.